This T cell receptor beta chain was found in a study of neurological immune-mediated disorders. With 10-nucleotide random UMIs, 5'RACE was used to make the cDNA. In TCRdb, the 5' RACE reads were re-called with MiXCR into one record per CDR3 protein. The table lists roughly 65,000 distinct CDR3 sequences, 4.1% of them singletons. The CDR3 is 16 residues long. The germline gives CDR1 DFQATT, CDR2 SNEGSKA (reference sequence). V gave up 1 base and J gave up 4 bases; unmatched junction bases: 9. This clonotype was found many times. This chain links TRBV20-1 with TRBJ1-1; TRBD1 aligns across 10 bases. The TCR sequence derives from a man in his fifties or sixties with multiple sclerosis. Material: PBMCs. The CDR3 nucleotides are TGCAGTGCTAGAGTAGGGACAGGGGCCAGGTTCACTGAAGCTTTCTTT. Translation gives CSARVGTGARFTEAFF.